This T cell receptor beta chain was sequenced during a study of T cells after yellow fever vaccination. Findings and limits, study-wide: Compared with primary, the secondary response was weaker and peaked at day 5, not 15.

One entry per CDR3 protein, called by TCRdb with MiXCR from the 5' RACE reads. The sample lists around 310,000 distinct CDR3 sequences, roughly 8.7% occurring once. This clonotype was seen many times. What it binds is unknown. This CDR3 is 15 amino acids long. V was clipped by 2 bases and J by 3 bases, with 13 bases between them. Germline CDR1 SSHAT, CDR2 FNYEAQ (reference sequence). The sequence derives from a man aged 18 to 30 who received the YFV17D yellow fever vaccine. The source was PBMCs, collected on the day of the first yellow fever vaccination. V and J are TRBV7-7 and TRBJ2-5; perhaps TRBD2 as D (6 bases). The CDR3: CASSLRRGSEETQYF. Here the CDR3 DNA reads TGTGCCAGCAGCTTACGCCGGGGGTCCGAAGAGACCCAGTACTTC.